These 16 T cell receptor beta chains were all obtained from the same sample, sequenced in a study of T cells in Graves' hyperthyroidism and ophthalmopathy. Using RNA transcripts as the source, TCR beta CDR3 regions were amplified. The HTBI primer set drove a first-round RT-PCR of the TCR CDR3. TCRdb used MiXCR to reprocess the multiplex PCR reads, holding one entry per CDR3 protein. The sample lists about 590,000 distinct CDR3 sequences; roughly 14% were seen once. Sequenced input: blood. All receptors derive from a woman in her thirties with Graves' hyperthyroidism.

CDR3 region: CASSRNTQYEQYF. The CDR3 region has the DNA TGTGCCAGCAGCCGTAATACACAATACGAGCAGTACTTC. V and J are TRBV14 and TRBJ2-7, with unresolved D. V was cut by 4 bases and J by 4 bases, with 11 bases left in between. The CDR3 loop spans 13 amino acids. Germline V gene sequence: CDR1 SGHDN, CDR2 FVKESK.

Ten or more counts support this clonotype. The V gene is TRBV6-1, the J gene TRBJ2-1; 9 bases fit TRBD2. The CDR3 runs 18 residues. Trimming cost V 5 bases and J 5 bases; bases outside gene matches: 16. Germline CDR1 MNHNS, CDR2 SASEGT. CDR3 amino acids: CASSPIVRASGTDNEQFF. The CDR3 DNA follows: TGTGCCAGCAGTCCTATCGTTAGGGCTAGCGGGACCGACAATGAGCAGTTCTTC.

This chain uses TRBV7-2 with TRBJ2-5, with TRBD2 matching over 12 bases. The junction had 9 bases not matched to a gene; V was cut back by 3 bases and J by 4 bases. This CDR3 has 17 amino acids. Germline V gene lookup returns CDR1 SGHTA and CDR2 FQGNSA. The CDR3 loop reads CASSLRSSGRALETQYF. DNA of the CDR3: TGTGCCAGCAGCTTGCGTTCTAGCGGGAGGGCCTTAGAGACCCAGTACTTC.

In this sample, this clonotype turned up a few times. The chain joins TRBV19 to TRBJ1-4; the D is unclear. CDR3 length: 15 amino acids. V was trimmed by 2 bases and J by 4 bases, leaving 11 bases between them. CDR1 is LNHDA, CDR2 SQIVND, per germline (reference sequence). CDR3 residues: CASSIIGEHNEKLFF. The DNA of the CDR3 is TGTGCCAGTAGTATAATTGGCGAACATAATGAAAAACTGTTTTTT.

This clonotype has a count of ten or more. The J gene is TRBJ2-3, the V gene TRBV7-2; tentative D call: TRBD2 (6 bases). Per germline, CDR1 SGHTA and CDR2 FQGNSA. The CDR3 consists of 14 residues. Trimming removed 1 base from V and 2 bases from J, with 7 bases in between. CDR3 residues: CASSLGLDTDTQYF. CDR3 bases: TGTGCCAGCAGCTTAGGACTAGACACAGATACGCAGTATTTT. The full variable domain, its missing parts supplied by reference TRBV7-2 and TRBJ2-3, is GAGVSQSPSNKVTEKGKDVELRCDPISGHTALYWYRQSLGQGLEFLIYFQGNSAPDKSGLPSDRFSAERTGGSVSTLTIQRTQQEDSAVYLCASSLGLDTDTQYFGPGTRLTVL.

The chain employs TRBV5-1 and TRBJ2-1; tentatively, D is TRBD1 (5 bases). Per the germline V gene, CDR1 is SGHRS and CDR2 is YFSETQ. The CDR3 runs to 16 residues. Deletions cut 4 bases from V and 0 bases from J, with 14 bases between. The CDR3 protein is CASSPKTDSSYNEQFF. Written as DNA, the CDR3 is TGCGCCAGCAGCCCAAAGACAGACAGCTCCTACAATGAGCAGTTCTTC.

V and J are TRBV24-1 and TRBJ2-3, with D perhaps matching TRBD1 (7 bases). Germline assignment: CDR1 KGHDR and CDR2 SFDVKD. The V and J ends lost 3 bases and 6 bases respectively, with 15 bases between them. The CDR3 consists of 15 residues. The CDR3 bases are TGTGCCACCAGTGATAGGACAGGAGGGCAGGATACGCAGTATTTT. This encodes CATSDRTGGQDTQYF.

The chain recombines TRBV30 with TRBJ2-1; 11 nucleotides align to TRBD2. V dropped 8 bases and J dropped 9; count of bases not matched to a gene: 12. Germline CDR1 reads GTSNPN; CDR2 reads SVGIG (reference sequence). The CDR3 has 14 residues. In DNA, the CDR3 is TGTGCCGTGGACGGGCTAGCGGGAGGAGTTGAGCAGTTCTTC. Translation gives CAVDGLAGGVEQFF.

As DNA, the CDR3 is TGTGCCAGCAGCTTTTCTAGCGGGGGTGAGCAGTACTTC. Translation: CASSFSSGGEQYF. The rearrangement uses TRBV5-5 and TRBJ2-7; TRBD2 aligns across 10 bases. The J segment lost 7 bases and the V segment lost 2 bases, leaving 3 bases of the junction unmatched. CDR3 size: 13 residues. CDR1 is SGHKS and CDR2 is YYEKEE in the germline V gene (reference sequence).

The chain links TRBV20-1 to TRBJ2-1, with 9 bases fitting TRBD1. V was clipped by 5 bases and J by 8 bases; unmatched bases: 16. The CDR3 runs to 16 residues. The germline CDR1 and CDR2 sequences are DFQATT and SNEGSKA (reference sequence). CDR3 DNA sequence: TGCAGTGCTCTTCTCCTACTCGACAGGGGGAGTGATGAGCAGTTCTTC. Translating gives CSALLLLDRGSDEQFF.

The count of this clonotype is one. A much larger clone sits a single nucleotide away, making a read error possible. The chain employs TRBV2 and TRBJ1-5; D call uncertain. The germline gives CDR1 SNHLY, CDR2 FYNNEI. The CDR3 loop spans 15 amino acids. V was trimmed by 2 bases and J by 6 bases, leaving 14 bases between them. The CDR3 DNA reads TGTGCCAGCAGTGAATTCGGACGGATCAGTCAGCCCCAGCATTTT. This codes for CASSEFGRISQPQHF.

This clonotype occurred many times. This rearrangement joins TRBV29-1 to TRBJ2-1, with 15 bases lining up with TRBD2. The CDR3 is 16 residues long. The V gene's germline CDR1 is SQVTM and CDR2 ANQGSEA. V trimming: 6 bases; J trimming: 4 bases; junction bases outside the gene matches: 7. CDR3 DNA: TGCAGCGTCGGACTAGCGGGAGGGTCCCCATACAATGAGCAGTTCTTC. It codes for CSVGLAGGSPYNEQFF.

This chain links TRBV14 with TRBJ2-3, with D possibly being TRBD1 (5 bases). The CDR3 runs 16 residues. Germline loops: CDR1 SGHDN, CDR2 FVKESK. V lost 2 bases to trimming and J lost 1 base, with 13 bases between them. CDR3 in amino acids: CASSQFDVGRTDTQYF. The CDR3 DNA follows: TGTGCCAGCAGCCAATTCGACGTGGGGCGCACAGATACGCAGTATTTT.

The chain uses TRBV7-2 and TRBJ1-6; 9 bases match TRBD1. CDR1 is SGHTA, CDR2 FQGNSA, per germline. This CDR3 is 17 amino acids long. Germline trimming cut 1 base from V and 6 bases from J; bases unmatched to any gene: 7. The CDR3 loop is CASSLGRTGDGNSPLHF. The CDR3, as DNA: TGTGCCAGCAGCTTAGGCAGGACAGGGGATGGTAATTCACCCCTCCACTTT.

This clonotype was counted between two and nine times. The gene calls are TRBV10-3 and TRBJ1-1; D unclear. Germline V gives CDR1 ENHRY, CDR2 SYGVKD. The CDR3 length is 13 residues. Trimming stripped 4 bases from V and 6 bases from J, with 12 bases between. CDR3: CAISAAGTPEAFF. CDR3 bases: TGTGCCATCAGTGCCGCCGGCACCCCTGAAGCTTTCTTT.

This clonotype was seen at least ten times. The chain uses TRBV7-2 and TRBJ2-1; 13 nucleotides agree with TRBD2. The junction had 7 bases not matched to a gene; V was cut back by 2 bases and J by 9 bases. Germline CDR1 and CDR2: SGHTA and FQGNSA. The CDR3 is made up of 16 amino acids. The CDR3 bases are TGTGCCAGCAGCTTACGAACTAGCGGGAGGGCCGGTGAGCAGTTCTTC. This gives the protein CASSLRTSGRAGEQFF. Drawing the rest from reference TRBV7-2 and TRBJ2-1, the complete variable domain is GAGVSQSPSNKVTEKGKDVELRCDPISGHTALYWYRQSLGQGLEFLIYFQGNSAPDKSGLPSDRFSAERTGGSVSTLTIQRTQQEDSAVYLCASSLRTSGRAGEQFFGPGTRLTVL.